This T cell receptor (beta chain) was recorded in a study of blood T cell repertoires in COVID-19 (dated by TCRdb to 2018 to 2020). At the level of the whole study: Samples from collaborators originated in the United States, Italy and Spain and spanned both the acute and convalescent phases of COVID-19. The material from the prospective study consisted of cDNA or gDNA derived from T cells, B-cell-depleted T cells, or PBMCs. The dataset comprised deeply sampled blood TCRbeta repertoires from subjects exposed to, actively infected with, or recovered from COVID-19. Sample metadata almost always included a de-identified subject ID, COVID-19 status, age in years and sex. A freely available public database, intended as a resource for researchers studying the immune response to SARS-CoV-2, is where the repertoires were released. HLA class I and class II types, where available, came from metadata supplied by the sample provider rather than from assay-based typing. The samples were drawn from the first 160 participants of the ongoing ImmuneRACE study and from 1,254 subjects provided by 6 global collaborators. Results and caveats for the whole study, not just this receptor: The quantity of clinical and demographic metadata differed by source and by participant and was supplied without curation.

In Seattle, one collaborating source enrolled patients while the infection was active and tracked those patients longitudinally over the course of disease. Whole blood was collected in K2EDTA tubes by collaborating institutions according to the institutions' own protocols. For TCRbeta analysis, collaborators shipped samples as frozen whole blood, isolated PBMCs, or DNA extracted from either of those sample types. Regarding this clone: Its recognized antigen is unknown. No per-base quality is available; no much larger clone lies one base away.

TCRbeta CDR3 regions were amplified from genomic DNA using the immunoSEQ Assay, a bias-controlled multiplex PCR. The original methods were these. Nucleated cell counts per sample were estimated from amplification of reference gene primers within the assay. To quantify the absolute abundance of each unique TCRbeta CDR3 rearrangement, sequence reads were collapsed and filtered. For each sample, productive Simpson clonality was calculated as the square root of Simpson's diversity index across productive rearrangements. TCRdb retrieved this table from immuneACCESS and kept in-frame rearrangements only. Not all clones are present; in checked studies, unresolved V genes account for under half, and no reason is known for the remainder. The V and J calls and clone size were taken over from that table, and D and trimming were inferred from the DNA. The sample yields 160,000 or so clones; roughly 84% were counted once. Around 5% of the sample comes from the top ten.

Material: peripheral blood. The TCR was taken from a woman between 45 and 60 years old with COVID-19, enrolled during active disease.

The nucleotides read TGTGCCAGCAGTGCTACGACAGGGGATGTCTCTGGGGCCAACGTCCTGACTTTC. This sequence encodes CASSATTGDVSGANVLTF. The chain is encoded by TRBV28 joined to TRBJ2-6, with 8 middle bases fitting TRBD1. The CDR3 has 18 amino acids, counting the end cysteine and phenylalanine. Here the CDR3 DNA is all that survives: 54 bases in frame from base 1. Looking up the germline V gene yields CDR1 MDHEN and CDR2 SYDVKM. Trimming leaves V shorter by 5 bases and J shorter by 0 bases, with the junction holding 9 bases beyond the gene matches.